A single sample is the source of the 21 T cell receptor beta chains below, sequenced in a study of T cells in Graves' hyperthyroidism and ophthalmopathy (dated by TCRdb to between 2018 and 2020). The protocol used for the library was multiplex PCR. Sequencing relied on an Illumina HiSeq 2000. The TCR beta CDR3 regions were amplified from the RNA transcripts. The first round of RT-PCR for the TCR CDR3 was performed with the HTBI primer set and the Qiagen OneStep RT-PCR kit. TCRdb trimmed the raw reads at Q25, called clones with MiXCR and kept productive beta chains. Rows with a matching CDR3 protein are joined into one entry that keeps the most common DNA and genes. A total of about 100,000 distinct CDR3 sequences appear in this sample, approximately 15% of them only once. The ten largest make up less than 50% of the sample. Sequences were obtained from blood. These receptors were taken from a woman between 45 and 60 years old with Graves' hyperthyroidism.

This clonotype was counted at least ten times. The chain is built from TRBV3-1 and TRBJ1-5; 8 nucleotides line up with TRBD1. The V gene's germline CDR1 is LGHDT and CDR2 YNNKEL (reference sequence). Unmatched junction bases numbered 3, after V lost 0 bases and J lost 2 bases. CDR3 size: 16 residues. The DNA of the CDR3 is TGTGCCAGCAGCCAAGATTCGGGACAGGGCAATCAGCCCCAGCATTTT. This encodes CASSQDSGQGNQPQHF.

This clonotype has at least ten counts. The V and J genes are TRBV6-1 and TRBJ2-3; 9 bases fit TRBD2. V shed 6 bases, J shed 5 bases, and the junction held 6 bases outside the gene matches. The CDR3 is 14 residues long. CDR1 and CDR2 from the germline V gene are MNHNS and SASEGT. CDR3 DNA sequence: TGTGCCAGCAGCCCAGCGGGAGGCAGAGATACGCAGTATTTT. It is translated as CASSPAGGRDTQYF.

This clonotype was recorded many times. The chain combines TRBV7-6 with TRBJ2-3; perhaps D is TRBD1 or TRBD2 (6 bases each). Deletions cut 2 bases from V and 2 bases from J, with 14 bases between. CDR1 is SGHVS, CDR2 FNYEAQ, per germline. The CDR3 is 16 amino acids. CDR3 DNA: TGTGCCAGCAGCTTAATAAAGGGGGGCGACACAGATACGCAGTATTTT. This codes for CASSLIKGGDTDTQYF.

At least ten counts were recorded for this clonotype. The rearrangement joins TRBV12-3 or TRBV12-4 to TRBJ2-5; 9 nucleotides agree with TRBD2. The CDR3 length is 17 residues. With V trimmed by 3 bases and J by 2 bases, 10 bases remained unmatched. CDR3 nucleotide sequence: TGTGCCAGCAGTTTGGGGGTAGCGGGAGTTGGTCAAGAGACCCAGTACTTC. Protein sequence: CASSLGVAGVGQETQYF.

The sample holds many counts of this clonotype. The chain uses TRBV7-9 and TRBJ1-1; D unclear. The CDR3 consists of 15 residues. The germline gives CDR1 SEHNR, CDR2 FQNEAQ (reference sequence). V gave up 7 bases and J gave up 0 bases, with 15 bases separating them. CDR3 residues: CASTTLGDVNTEAFF. DNA for the CDR3: TGTGCCAGCACCACCCTAGGCGACGTGAACACTGAAGCTTTCTTT.

This clonotype occurred many times. This chain uses TRBV12-3 or TRBV12-4 with TRBJ2-2, with D possibly being TRBD1 (5 bases). Trimming took off 3 bases at V and 3 bases at J, with 8 bases between the two ends. The CDR3 consists of 14 residues. CDR3 loop: CASSFGAYTGELFF. DNA of the CDR3: TGTGCCAGCAGTTTTGGGGCTTACACCGGGGAGCTGTTTTTT.

This clonotype appeared a few times. This chain connects TRBV6-2 or TRBV6-3 to TRBJ2-3, with D possibly TRBD1 on 6 matching bases. The V gene lost 2 bases and the J gene lost 5 bases, with 11 bases spanning the gap. Germline loops: CDR1 MNHEY, CDR2 SVGEGT. The CDR3 loop spans 14 amino acids. The CDR3 sequence is CASSYPTGRDTQYF. DNA for the CDR3: TGTGCCAGCAGTTACCCAACAGGGAGAGATACGCAGTATTTT.

The chain carries TRBV29-1 and TRBJ2-1, with D hard to call. The CDR3 extends over 9 amino acids. Between the trimmed V and J ends, which lost 3 bases and 14 bases, there was a span of 8 bases. The germline gives CDR1 SQVTM, CDR2 ANQGSEA. CDR3 in DNA: TGCAGCGTTGATGCCGGAGAGTTCTTC. Translation: CSVDAGEFF.

The chain couples TRBV9 to TRBJ2-6, with 12 bases fitting TRBD2. Germline V gene lookup returns CDR1 SGDLS and CDR2 YYNGEE. This CDR3 comprises 19 residues. Losses at the gene ends were 2 bases for V and 0 bases for J; bases not matched to a gene: 6. The CDR3, as DNA: TGTGCCAGCAGCGTCGCCGGGACTAGCGGGCTCTCTGGGGCCAACGTCCTGACTTTC. Translating it yields CASSVAGTSGLSGANVLTF.

This clonotype was counted ten times or more. The rearrangement links TRBV20-1 to TRBJ2-1, with 10 bases lining up with TRBD2. This CDR3 comprises 15 residues. The junction had 8 bases not matched to a gene; V was cut back by 0 bases and J by 9 bases. Germline lookup yields CDR1 DFQATT and CDR2 SNEGSKA (reference sequence). The CDR3 loop is CSARDSGRGVSEQFF. Here the CDR3 DNA reads TGCAGTGCTAGAGACAGCGGGAGGGGAGTGAGTGAGCAGTTCTTC.

This rearrangement joins TRBV3-1 to TRBJ1-5; TRBD1 matches at 8 bases. Germline-derived CDR1 and CDR2 are LGHDT and YNNKEL (reference sequence). The CDR3 is 18 residues long. V shed 0 bases, J shed 4 bases, and the junction held 11 bases outside the gene matches. CDR3 DNA: TGTGCCAGCAGCCAAGAAGTGGGCAGGGGGCAGTTTAATCAGCCCCAGCATTTT. Translation: CASSQEVGRGQFNQPQHF.

CDR3 residues: CSVWSQEGLDEQYF. CDR3 DNA: TGCAGCGTGTGGAGTCAGGAGGGACTAGACGAGCAGTACTTC. V gene TRBV29-1 combines with J gene TRBJ2-7; TRBD2 matches at 8 bases. The CDR3 loop spans 14 amino acids. Germline V gene sequence: CDR1 SQVTM, CDR2 ANQGSEA. Trimming cost V 6 bases and J 5 bases; bases outside gene matches: 12.

V is TRBV3-1 and J is TRBJ2-7; 11 bases match TRBD2. The trim removed 6 bases at V and 7 bases at J, leaving 8 bases unmatched. The CDR3 is 14 amino acids. Germline CDR1 and CDR2: LGHDT and YNNKEL (reference sequence). In DNA form, the CDR3 reads TGTGCCAGCAGACCCGGGACTAGCGGCCTAGAGCAGTACTTC. The encoded protein is CASRPGTSGLEQYF.

Notes on this clonotype: Just one base apart from a much larger clone, this may be a read error. The V and J genes are TRBV7-2 and TRBJ2-1, with 7 bases aligning to TRBD2. Germline-derived CDR1 and CDR2 are SGHTA and FQGNSA. This CDR3 spans 20 amino acids. Trimming at V came to 1 base and at J to 2 bases, leaving 17 bases not matched to a gene. CDR3 sequence (DNA): TGTGCCAGCAGCTTAGTGGGGGGGAGCGACCATATCTGGGCCTACAATGAGCAGTTCTTC. This gives the protein CASSLVGGSDHIWAYNEQFF.

This clonotype was recorded a few times. In DNA, the CDR3 is TGCAGCGTTGTTCTCCCGGGGACCAACATTCAGTACTTC. It specifies CSVVLPGTNIQYF. The V gene is TRBV29-1, the J gene TRBJ2-4; D possibly matches TRBD1 or TRBD2 (5 bases each). The V gene lost 4 bases and the J gene lost 7 bases, with 14 bases spanning the gap. The CDR3 runs 13 residues. Germline-derived CDR1 and CDR2 are SQVTM and ANQGSEA.

This clonotype was counted ten times or more. The rearrangement uses TRBV19 and TRBJ2-2; 11 nucleotides agree with TRBD1. This CDR3 contains 14 residues. From germline, CDR1 is LNHDA and CDR2 SQIVND (reference sequence). Unmatched junction bases numbered 9, after V lost 11 bases and J lost 7 bases. The CDR3 DNA sequence: TGTGCCGGTAAAGGACAGGGGGCGGTCGGGGAGCTGTTTTTT. It specifies CAGKGQGAVGELFF.

The rearrangement links TRBV11-2 to TRBJ1-2, with TRBD1 identical over 8 bases. The V gene end was trimmed by 3 bases and the J gene end by 7 bases; junction bases not matched to a gene: 1. There are 12 residues in the CDR3. Germline assignment: CDR1 SGHAT and CDR2 FQNNGV. In DNA, the CDR3 is TGTGCCAGCAGCTTGACAGGGGTTGGCTACACCTTC. Protein: CASSLTGVGYTF.

The chain couples TRBV7-8 to TRBJ1-1, with no clear D. Germline V lookup: CDR1 SGHVS, CDR2 FQNEAQ. The CDR3 is 16 amino acids. V was shortened by 1 base and J by 0 bases, with 12 bases between the two germline ends. CDR3 DNA: TGTGCCAGCAGCTTAGTGGCAGGAAAAATGAACACTGAAGCTTTCTTT. It specifies CASSLVAGKMNTEAFF.

The chain combines TRBV9 with TRBJ2-1; 9 bases align to TRBD2. The V gene end was trimmed by 0 bases and the J gene end by 1 base; junction bases not matched to a gene: 8. There are 18 residues in the CDR3. In germline, CDR1 is SGDLS, CDR2 YYNGEE. CDR3 nucleotide sequence: TGTGCCAGCAGCGTAGTGGCGGGAGGGCCCGGTTCCTACAATGAGCAGTTCTTC. Residues: CASSVVAGGPGSYNEQFF.

The CDR3 here is CASSSSGGPGAKYQETQYF. CDR3 sequence (DNA): TGTGCCAGCAGCTCGAGCGGGGGGCCGGGGGCCAAGTACCAAGAGACCCAGTACTTC. The rearrangement uses TRBV7-9 and TRBJ2-5; 9 nucleotides align to TRBD2. V was pared by 4 bases and J by 0 bases, with 15 bases of the junction left unmatched. Per germline, CDR1 SEHNR and CDR2 FQNEAQ (reference sequence). This CDR3 comprises 19 residues.

The chain carries TRBV12-3 or TRBV12-4 and TRBJ2-3; D may be TRBD1 (5 bases). Trimming pared 6 bases from V and 5 bases from J, leaving 18 bases between. The CDR3 totals 15 residues. The CDR3 sequence: CASSPQGSAGDTQYF. Here the CDR3 DNA reads TGTGCCAGCAGCCCTCAGGGCTCTGCCGGAGATACGCAGTATTTT.